Sequencing of this TCR beta chain was carried out in a study of graft-versus-host responses after intestinal transplantation. Germline CDR1 and CDR2: SGHVS and FQNEAQ. The V segment lost 5 bases and the J segment 6 bases; nucleotides outside the gene matches: 4. CDR3 length: 14 amino acids. Repertoires were generated with immunoSEQ multiplex PCR, while TCRdb's copy carries only in-frame clones and drops some. The sample carries approximately 97,000 clones, 92% recorded once. As concerns this clone: Its cognate antigen is unknown.

The clonotype originates from a human donor who was the organ donor for an intestinal transplant. Sequenced material: unstimulated CD8+ T cells sorted from spleen or lymph node cells, taken before transplant. V is TRBV7-8 and J is TRBJ2-1, with 10 bases matching TRBD2. Written as DNA, the CDR3 is TGTGCCAGCAGCCGGACTAGCGGCGCCAATGAGCAGTTCTTC. This gives the protein CASSRTSGANEQFF.